Each of the 11 T cell receptor beta chains below was sequenced from the same sample in a study of cytomegalovirus exposure and HLA in healthy donors. Use of 60 Vbeta and 13 Jbeta primers characterized the PCR. Only in-frame clones appear in the TCRdb table, and some are missing; sequencing was by immunoSEQ multiplex PCR. The table shows almost 200,000 clones, with roughly four fifths occurring only once. Sequencing used PBMCs. Source of these receptors: a man aged 25 to 40 in good health and CMV-seronegative.

CDR3 in amino acids: CASSVSGNEQFF. The CDR3, as DNA: TGTGCCAGCAGCGTCAGCGGGAATGAGCAGTTCTTC. The V and J genes are TRBV9 and TRBJ2-1; TRBD2 might be the D (6 bases). CDR3 length equals 12 residues. Trimming cost V 2 bases and J 7 bases, with 7 bases left between them. Germline V gene sequence: CDR1 SGDLS, CDR2 YYNGEE.

V is TRBV5-4 and J is TRBJ2-5; TRBD1 matches at 7 bases. The trim removed 2 bases at V and 6 bases at J, leaving 7 bases unmatched. The CDR3 consists of 14 residues. CDR1 is SGHNT and CDR2 is YYREEE in the germline V gene (reference sequence). The CDR3 region has the DNA TGTGCCAGCAGCTTACCGGGACAGAGGCAGACCCAGTACTTC. This codes for CASSLPGQRQTQYF.

The V call is TRBV5-4, the J call TRBJ2-3, with 10 bases that match TRBD2. V lost 0 bases to trimming and J lost 4 bases; unmatched junction nucleotides: 5. This CDR3 region has 16 residues. Germline loops: CDR1 SGHNT, CDR2 YYREEE (reference sequence). The CDR3 spells CASSLGLAGVSDTQYF. The CDR3 bases are TGTGCCAGCAGCTTGGGGCTAGCGGGAGTCTCAGATACGCAGTATTTT.

The chain is built from TRBV9 and TRBJ1-1, with TRBD1 matching over 11 bases. The CDR3 is 16 amino acids. V was pared by 4 bases and J by 6 bases, with 11 bases of the junction left unmatched. The germline gives CDR1 SGDLS, CDR2 YYNGEE. The CDR3 here is CASSSGTGGSHAEAFF. The CDR3 coding sequence is TGTGCCAGCAGCTCCGGGACAGGGGGATCCCATGCTGAAGCTTTCTTT.

This sequence joins TRBV18 and TRBJ2-3, with D perhaps TRBD2 (5 bases). The CDR3 sequence is 16 residues long. Germline V gene data show CDR1 as KGHSH and CDR2 as LQKENI. V was shortened by 4 bases and J by 4 bases, with 18 bases between the two germline ends. In nucleotides, the CDR3 is TGTGCCAGCTCACTGCGAGTTGGGGAGTGGGCAGATACGCAGTATTTT. Its translation is CASSLRVGEWADTQYF.

The chain recombines TRBV5-6 with TRBJ2-5; 8 bases fit TRBD2. With V trimmed by 1 base and J by 3 bases, 8 bases remained unmatched. CDR1 is SGHDT and CDR2 is YYEEEE in the germline V gene. This CDR3 comprises 16 residues. CDR3 amino acids: CASSLLTAGVKETQYF. CDR3 in DNA: TGTGCCAGCAGCTTGCTCACAGCGGGAGTGAAAGAGACCCAGTACTTC.

This clone was counted a few times. The chain recombines TRBV5-1 with TRBJ2-7; D may be TRBD1 (7 bases). The germline gives CDR1 SGHRS, CDR2 YFSETQ. CDR3 size: 13 residues. V gave up 3 bases and J gave up 7 bases, with 14 bases separating them. CDR3: CASSSEGAGEQYF. DNA for the CDR3: TGCGCCAGCAGCTCAGAGGGGGCGGGGGAGCAGTACTTC.

This clone showed up just once. V gene TRBV4-1 combines with J gene TRBJ1-5; 8 nucleotides agree with TRBD1. This CDR3 region has 18 residues. V was pared by 3 bases and J by 0 bases, with 10 bases of the junction left unmatched. Germline V gives CDR1 MGHRA, CDR2 YSYEKL. The CDR3 region is CASSHPATGAYSNQPQHF. In DNA form, the CDR3 reads TGCGCCAGCAGCCACCCCGCGACAGGGGCCTATAGCAATCAGCCCCAGCATTTT.

The chain has TRBV12-2 and TRBJ2-3; TRBD2, the D gene given by the table, was not confirmed from the DNA. TRBV12-2 is reported as a pseudogene. The CDR3 spans 16 residues. CDR3 amino acids: CASRAHSRYLADTQYF. The CDR3, as DNA: TGTGCAAGTCGCGCCCATTCGAGGTATCTGGCAGATACGCAGTATTTT.

The chain uses TRBV29-1 and TRBJ1-1, with D perhaps TRBD1 (6 bases). Trimming cost V 3 bases and J 6 bases, with 17 bases left between them. This CDR3 spans 14 amino acids. Germline V gene lookup returns CDR1 SQVTM and CDR2 ANQGSEA. CDR3 DNA: TGCAGCGTTGAGCGGGGGCGCGGGATTGCTGAAGCTTTCTTT. This gives the protein CSVERGRGIAEAFF.

This clone was seen a single time. The genes are TRBV5-1 and TRBJ2-7, with D perhaps matching TRBD2 (5 bases). This CDR3 is built from 17 residues. Trimming took 0 bases from V and 7 from J, leaving 23 bases between them. Germline lookup yields CDR1 SGHRS and CDR2 YFSETQ. The CDR3 DNA follows: TGCGCCAGCAGCTTGGGCCAGCCGGGAACCGCGGTTCGGGAGCAGTACTTC. It is translated as CASSLGQPGTAVREQYF.